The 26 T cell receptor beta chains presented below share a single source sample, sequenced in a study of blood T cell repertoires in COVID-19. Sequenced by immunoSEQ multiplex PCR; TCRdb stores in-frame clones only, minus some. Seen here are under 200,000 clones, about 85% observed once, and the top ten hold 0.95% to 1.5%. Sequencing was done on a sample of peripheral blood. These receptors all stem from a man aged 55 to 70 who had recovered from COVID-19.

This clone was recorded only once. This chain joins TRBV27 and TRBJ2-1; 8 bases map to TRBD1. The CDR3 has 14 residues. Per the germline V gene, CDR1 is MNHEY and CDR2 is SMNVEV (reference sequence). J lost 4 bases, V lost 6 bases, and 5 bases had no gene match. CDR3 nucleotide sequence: TGTGCCAGCAGAGGGGACAGGCGATACAATGAGCAGTTCTTC. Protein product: CASRGDRRYNEQFF.

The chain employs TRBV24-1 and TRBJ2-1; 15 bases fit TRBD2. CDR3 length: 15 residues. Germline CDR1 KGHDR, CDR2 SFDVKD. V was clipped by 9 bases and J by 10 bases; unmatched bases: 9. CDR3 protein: CATFSGLAGGHEQFF. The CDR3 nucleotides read TGTGCCACCTTTTCTGGACTAGCGGGGGGGCACGAGCAGTTCTTC.

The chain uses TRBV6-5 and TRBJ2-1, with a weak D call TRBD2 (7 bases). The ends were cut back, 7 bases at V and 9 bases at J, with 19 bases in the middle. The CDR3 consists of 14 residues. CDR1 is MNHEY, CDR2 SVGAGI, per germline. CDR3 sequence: CASKTSRGHGEQFF. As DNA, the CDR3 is TGTGCCAGCAAGACTAGCCGGGGACATGGTGAGCAGTTCTTC.

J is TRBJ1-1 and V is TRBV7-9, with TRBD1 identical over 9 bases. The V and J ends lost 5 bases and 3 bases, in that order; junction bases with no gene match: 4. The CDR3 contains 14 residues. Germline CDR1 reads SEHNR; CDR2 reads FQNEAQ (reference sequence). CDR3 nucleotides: TGTGCCAGCAGCGGGGACAGGGTGGACACTGAAGCTTTCTTT. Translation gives CASSGDRVDTEAFF.

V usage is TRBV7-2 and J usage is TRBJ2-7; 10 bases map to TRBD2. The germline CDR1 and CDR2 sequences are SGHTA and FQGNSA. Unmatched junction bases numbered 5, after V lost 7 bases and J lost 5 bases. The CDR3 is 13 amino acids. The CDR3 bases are TGTGCCAGCAAGAGCGGGGGGGCAAACGAGCAGTACTTC. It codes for CASKSGGANEQYF.

The CDR3 here is CASSPPIQGNEQYF. The CDR3 DNA sequence: TGTGCCAGCAGCCCACCCATACAGGGAAACGAGCAGTACTTC. The chain couples TRBV28 to TRBJ2-7; D is perhaps TRBD1 (6 bases). Trimming took off 6 bases at V and 5 bases at J, with 17 bases between the two ends. The germline CDR1 and CDR2 sequences are MDHEN and SYDVKM. The CDR3 runs to 14 residues.

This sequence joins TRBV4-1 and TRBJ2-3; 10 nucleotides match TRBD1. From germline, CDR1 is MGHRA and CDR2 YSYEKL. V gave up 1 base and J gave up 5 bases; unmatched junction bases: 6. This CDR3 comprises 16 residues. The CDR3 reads CASSQGQGAFVDTQYF. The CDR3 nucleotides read TGCGCCAGCAGCCAAGGACAGGGGGCGTTTGTAGATACGCAGTATTTT.

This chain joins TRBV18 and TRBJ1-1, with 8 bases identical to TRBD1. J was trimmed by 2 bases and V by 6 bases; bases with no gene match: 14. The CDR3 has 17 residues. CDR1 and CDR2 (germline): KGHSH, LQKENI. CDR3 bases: TGTGCCAGCTCGCCTGCCACAGGGGGGGGATCTAACACTGAAGCTTTCTTT. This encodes CASSPATGGGSNTEAFF.

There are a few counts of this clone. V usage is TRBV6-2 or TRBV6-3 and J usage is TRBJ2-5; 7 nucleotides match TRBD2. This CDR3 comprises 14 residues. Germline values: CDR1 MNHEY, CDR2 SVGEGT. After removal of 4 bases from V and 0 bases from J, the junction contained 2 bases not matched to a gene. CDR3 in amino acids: CASSWGLNQETQYF. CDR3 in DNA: TGTGCCAGCAGTTGGGGACTAAACCAAGAGACCCAGTACTTC.

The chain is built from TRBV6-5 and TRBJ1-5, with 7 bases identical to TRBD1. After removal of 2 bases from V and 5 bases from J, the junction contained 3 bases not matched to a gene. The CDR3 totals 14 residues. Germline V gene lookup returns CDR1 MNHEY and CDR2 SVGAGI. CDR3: CASSYDRVYQPQHF. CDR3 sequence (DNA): TGTGCCAGCAGTTACGACAGGGTTTATCAGCCCCAGCATTTT.

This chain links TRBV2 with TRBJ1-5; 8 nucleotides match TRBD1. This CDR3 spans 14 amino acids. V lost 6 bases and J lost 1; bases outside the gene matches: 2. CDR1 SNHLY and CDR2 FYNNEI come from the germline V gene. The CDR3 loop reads CASRDRVSNQPQHF. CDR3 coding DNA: TGTGCCAGCAGGGACAGGGTAAGCAATCAGCCCCAGCATTTT.

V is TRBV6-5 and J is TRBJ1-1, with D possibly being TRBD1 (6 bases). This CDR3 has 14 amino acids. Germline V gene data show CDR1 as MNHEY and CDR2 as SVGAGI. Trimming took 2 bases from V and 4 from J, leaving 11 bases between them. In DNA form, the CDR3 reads TGTGCCAGCAGTTACGGGGGCGCGGGCACTGAAGCTTTCTTT. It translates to CASSYGGAGTEAFF.

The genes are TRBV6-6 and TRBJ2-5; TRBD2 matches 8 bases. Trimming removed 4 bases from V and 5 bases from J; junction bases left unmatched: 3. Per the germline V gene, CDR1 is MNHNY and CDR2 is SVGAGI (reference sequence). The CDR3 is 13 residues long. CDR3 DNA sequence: TGTGCCAGCAGTTCGGGGGGGGCGGAGACCCAGTACTTC. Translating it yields CASSSGGAETQYF.

Here the CDR3 reads CASSEEAGRTDTQYF. The DNA for the CDR3 is TGTGCCAGCAGTGAAGAAGCAGGGCGCACAGATACGCAGTATTTT. V is TRBV2 and J is TRBJ2-3; D is perhaps TRBD1 (5 bases). CDR1 SNHLY and CDR2 FYNNEI come from the germline V gene. This CDR3 is 15 amino acids long. V lost 1 base and J lost 1, with 9 bases in between.

CDR3 in amino acids: CASSPGGRIPYEQYF. Here the CDR3 DNA reads TGTGCCAGCAGTCCAGGAGGGAGGATACCCTACGAGCAGTACTTC. This sequence joins TRBV2 and TRBJ2-7; TRBD2 might be the D (6 bases). Trimming removed 5 bases from V and 2 bases from J, with 16 bases in between. CDR1 and CDR2 from the germline V gene are SNHLY and FYNNEI. The CDR3 consists of 15 residues.

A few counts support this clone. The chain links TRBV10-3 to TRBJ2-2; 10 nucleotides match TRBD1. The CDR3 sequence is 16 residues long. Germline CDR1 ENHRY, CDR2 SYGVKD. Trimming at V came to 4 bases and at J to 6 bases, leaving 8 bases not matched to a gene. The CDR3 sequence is CAISGGGTGAPGELFF. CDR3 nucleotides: TGTGCCATCAGTGGCGGTGGGACAGGGGCCCCCGGGGAGCTGTTTTTT.

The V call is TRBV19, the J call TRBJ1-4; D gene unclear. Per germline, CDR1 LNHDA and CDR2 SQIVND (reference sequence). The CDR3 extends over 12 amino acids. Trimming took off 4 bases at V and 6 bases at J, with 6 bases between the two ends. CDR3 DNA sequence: TGTGCCAGTAGTACAGGTTATGAAAAACTGTTTTTT. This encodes CASSTGYEKLFF.

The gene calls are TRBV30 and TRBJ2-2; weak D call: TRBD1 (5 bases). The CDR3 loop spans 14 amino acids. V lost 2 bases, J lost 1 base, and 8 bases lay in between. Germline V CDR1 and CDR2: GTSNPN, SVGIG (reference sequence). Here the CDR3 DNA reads TGTGCCTGGAGTAGACAGTTGAACACCGGGGAGCTGTTTTTT. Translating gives CAWSRQLNTGELFF.

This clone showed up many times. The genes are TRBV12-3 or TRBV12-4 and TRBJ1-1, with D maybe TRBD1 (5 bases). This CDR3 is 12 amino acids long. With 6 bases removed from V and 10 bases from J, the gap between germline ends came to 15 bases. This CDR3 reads CASSPGDFRAFF. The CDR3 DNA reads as TGTGCCAGCAGCCCCGGGGACTTCCGAGCTTTCTTT.

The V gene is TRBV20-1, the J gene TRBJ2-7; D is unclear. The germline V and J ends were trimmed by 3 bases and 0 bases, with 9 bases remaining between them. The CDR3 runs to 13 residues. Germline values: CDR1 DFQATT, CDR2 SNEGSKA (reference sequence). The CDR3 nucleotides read TGCAGTGCTAGTCACATTGTCTCCTACGAGCAGTACTTC. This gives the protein CSASHIVSYEQYF.

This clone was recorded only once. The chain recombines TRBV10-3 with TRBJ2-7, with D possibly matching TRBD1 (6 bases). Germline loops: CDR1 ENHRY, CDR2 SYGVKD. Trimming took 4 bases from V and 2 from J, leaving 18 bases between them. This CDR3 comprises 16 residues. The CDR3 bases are TGTGCCATCAGTGGAAGCACCGGGACACCCGCCTACGAGCAGTACTTC. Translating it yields CAISGSTGTPAYEQYF.

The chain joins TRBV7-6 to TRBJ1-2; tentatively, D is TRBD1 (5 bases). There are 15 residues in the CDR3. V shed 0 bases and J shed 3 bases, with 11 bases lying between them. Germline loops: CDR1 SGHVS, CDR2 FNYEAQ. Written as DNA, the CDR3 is TGTGCCAGCAGCTTAGCCGGGGGGGAGGACTATGGCTACACCTTC. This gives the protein CASSLAGGEDYGYTF.

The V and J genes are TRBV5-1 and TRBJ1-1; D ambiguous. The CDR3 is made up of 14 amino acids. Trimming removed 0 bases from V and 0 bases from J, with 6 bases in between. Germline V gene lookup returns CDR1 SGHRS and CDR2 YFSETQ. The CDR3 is CASSLGSLNTEAFF. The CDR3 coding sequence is TGCGCCAGCAGCTTGGGTAGCTTGAACACTGAAGCTTTCTTT.

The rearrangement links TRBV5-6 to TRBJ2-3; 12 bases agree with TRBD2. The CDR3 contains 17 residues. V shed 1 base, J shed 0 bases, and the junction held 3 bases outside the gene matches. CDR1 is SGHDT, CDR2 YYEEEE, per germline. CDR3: CASSLPSGGASTDTQYF. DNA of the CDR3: TGTGCCAGCAGCTTGCCTAGCGGGGGGGCCAGCACAGATACGCAGTATTTT.

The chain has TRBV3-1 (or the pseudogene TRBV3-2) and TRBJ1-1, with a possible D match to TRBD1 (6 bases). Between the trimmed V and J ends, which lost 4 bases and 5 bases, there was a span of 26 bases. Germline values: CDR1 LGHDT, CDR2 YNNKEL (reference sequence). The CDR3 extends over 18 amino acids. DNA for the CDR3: TGTGCCAGCAGCCCGACAGACGCAGGGGAGTTGGGGAAAACTGAAGCTTTCTTT. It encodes CASSPTDAGELGKTEAFF.

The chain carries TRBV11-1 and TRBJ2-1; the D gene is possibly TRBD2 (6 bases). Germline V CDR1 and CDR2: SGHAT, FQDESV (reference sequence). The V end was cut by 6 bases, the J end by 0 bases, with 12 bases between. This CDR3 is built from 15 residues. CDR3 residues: CASRIRGSSYNEQFF. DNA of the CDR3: TGTGCCAGCAGGATTCGGGGGAGCTCCTACAATGAGCAGTTCTTC.